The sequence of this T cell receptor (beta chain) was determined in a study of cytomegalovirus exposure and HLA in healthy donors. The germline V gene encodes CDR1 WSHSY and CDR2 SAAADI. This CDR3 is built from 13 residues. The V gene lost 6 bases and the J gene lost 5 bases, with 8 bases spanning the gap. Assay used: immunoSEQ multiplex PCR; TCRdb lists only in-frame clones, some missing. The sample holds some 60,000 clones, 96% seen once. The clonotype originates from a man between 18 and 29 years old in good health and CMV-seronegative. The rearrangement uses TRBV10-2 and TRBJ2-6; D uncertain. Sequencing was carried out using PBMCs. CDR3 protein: CASRAPRANVLTF. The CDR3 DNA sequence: TGCGCCAGCAGAGCTCCGCGGGCCAACGTCCTGACTTTC.